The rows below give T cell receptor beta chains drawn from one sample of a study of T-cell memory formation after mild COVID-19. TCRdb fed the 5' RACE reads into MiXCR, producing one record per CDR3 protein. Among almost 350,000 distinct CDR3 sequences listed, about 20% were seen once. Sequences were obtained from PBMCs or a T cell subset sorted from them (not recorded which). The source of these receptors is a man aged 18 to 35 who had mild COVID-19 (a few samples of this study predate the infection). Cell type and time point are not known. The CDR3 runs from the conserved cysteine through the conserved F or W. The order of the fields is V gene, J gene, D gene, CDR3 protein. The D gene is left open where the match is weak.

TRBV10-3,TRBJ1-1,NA,CAIRQKNTEAFF
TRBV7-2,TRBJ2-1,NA,CASTPSSSGEQFF
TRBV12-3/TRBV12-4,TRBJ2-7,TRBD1,CASSMTGSFYEQYF
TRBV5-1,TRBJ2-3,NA,CASARDSPGTQYF
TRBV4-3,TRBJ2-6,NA,CASSGGAGVAGANVLTF
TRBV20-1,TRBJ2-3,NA,CSARDPGVGTDTQYF
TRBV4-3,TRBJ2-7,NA,CASSQDFWTLEQYF
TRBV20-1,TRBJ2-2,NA,CSASLSPNTGELFF
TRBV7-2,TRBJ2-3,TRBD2,CASSSTFPFGGAGNTQYF
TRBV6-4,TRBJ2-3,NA,CASSVGGTFTDTQYF
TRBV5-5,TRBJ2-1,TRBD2,CASSFLAGGPEFF
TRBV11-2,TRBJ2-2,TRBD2,CASRFSGGARIPGELFF
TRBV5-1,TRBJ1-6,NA,CASSLQPSNSPLHF
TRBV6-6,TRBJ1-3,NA,CASTSGGSGNTIYF
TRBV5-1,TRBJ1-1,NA,CASSLGGQNTEAFF
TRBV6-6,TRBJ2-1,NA,CASSWVAANEQFF
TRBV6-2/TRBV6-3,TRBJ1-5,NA,CASSYDTTSNQPQHF
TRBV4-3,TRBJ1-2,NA,CASSPVRGAGGYTF
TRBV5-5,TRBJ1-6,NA,CASSPLGAAAGHNSPLHF
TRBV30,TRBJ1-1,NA,CAWKSLNTEAFF
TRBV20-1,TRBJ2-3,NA,CSARALTDTQYF
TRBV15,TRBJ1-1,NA,CATSRDHQGHTEAFF
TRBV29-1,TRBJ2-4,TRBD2,CSVEDPRAGVSRNIQYF
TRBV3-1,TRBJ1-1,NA,CASSQPGGGTEAFF
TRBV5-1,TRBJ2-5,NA,CASSPRGSQETQYF
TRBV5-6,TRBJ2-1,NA,CASSKPGLYNEQFF
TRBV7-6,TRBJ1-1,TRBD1,CASSLGTGMNTEAFF
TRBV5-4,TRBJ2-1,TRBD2,CASSLARAGGDNEQFF
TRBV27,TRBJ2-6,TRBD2,CARGGGPDSGANVLTF
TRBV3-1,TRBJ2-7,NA,CASSQAGRSYEQYF
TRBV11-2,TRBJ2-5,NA,CASRAWGSEETQYF
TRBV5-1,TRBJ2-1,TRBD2,CASRGLAGGRNEQFF
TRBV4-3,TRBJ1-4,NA,CASSPVRESNEKLFF
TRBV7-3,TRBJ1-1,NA,CASSWDTGEAFF
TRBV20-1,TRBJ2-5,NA,CSAGGEETQYF
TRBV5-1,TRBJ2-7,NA,CASSPGTPLGEQYF
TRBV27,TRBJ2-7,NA,CASSQGPLWYF
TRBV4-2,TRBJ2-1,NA,CASSRNLDGEQFF
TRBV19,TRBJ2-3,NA,CASSDKDTQYF